This T cell receptor beta chain was retrieved from a study of shared clonotypes between healthy human individuals. Germline values: CDR1 SGHRS, CDR2 YFSETQ. The CDR3 has 14 residues. Trimming left V 4 bases short and J 5 bases short, with 15 bases between. TCRdb's table, derived via immunoSEQ multiplex PCR, lists solely in-frame clones and lacks some. Of around 700,000 clones in the sample, 55% to 75% are singletons; the top ten hold approximately 2%. The sequenced sample was memory CD4+ T cells sorted from blood. As for subset: CD45RA-negative fraction. The sequence was obtained from a woman in her 30s in good health. The chain carries TRBV5-1 and TRBJ2-5, with D possibly matching TRBD2 (5 bases). The CDR3: CASSRAGPGETQYF. As DNA, the CDR3 is TGCGCCAGCAGCCGGGCGGGCCCGGGGGAGACCCAGTACTTC.